These 28 T cell receptor beta chains were all obtained from the same sample, sequenced in a study of vaccination effects on CD4 cells after COVID-19. TCRdb's table, derived via immunoSEQ multiplex PCR, lists solely in-frame clones and lacks some. The data show approximately 37,000 clones, under 70% seen once. Their cognate antigens are unknown. Isolating CD4+ T cells followed around nine days of culture. Participants received two doses of either the BNT162b2 or mRNA-1273 vaccine. The sequences come from CD4+ T cells from PBMCs cultured without peptide, collected after COVID-19 vaccination. Receptors originate from a human donor who received a COVID-19 vaccine.

The gene calls are TRBV4-1 and TRBJ2-1; 9 nucleotides line up with TRBD1. V shed 4 bases, J shed 0 bases, and the junction held 16 bases outside the gene matches. Germline V gene sequence: CDR1 MGHRA, CDR2 YSYEKL. The CDR3 consists of 20 residues. Here the CDR3 DNA reads TGCGCCAGCAGCCCCGGGACAGGGAAGGTAAGGATGAGCTCCTACAATGAGCAGTTCTTC. Its protein is CASSPGTGKVRMSSYNEQFF.

V is TRBV13 and J is TRBJ2-1, with D unresolved. Between the trimmed V and J ends, which lost 1 base and 9 bases, there was a span of 7 bases. This CDR3 region has 12 residues. Germline CDR1 reads PRHDT; CDR2 reads FYEKMQ (reference sequence). CDR3 sequence reads: CASSLVKGEQFF. The CDR3 DNA reads TGTGCCAGCAGCTTAGTTAAGGGTGAGCAGTTCTTC.

This clone was observed a few times. The chain recombines TRBV4-1 with TRBJ2-7; D is unresolved. The CDR3 length is 14 residues. Germline V gene lookup returns CDR1 MGHRA and CDR2 YSYEKL. V was clipped by 4 bases and J by 6 bases, with 16 bases between them. The CDR3: CASSPRPPPSEQYF. Written as DNA, the CDR3 is TGCGCCAGCAGCCCCCGCCCTCCGCCCAGCGAGCAGTACTTC.

The rearrangement uses TRBV3-1 (or the pseudogene TRBV3-2) and TRBJ2-1; no clear D gene. V was pared by 0 bases and J by 15 bases, with 15 bases between. The CDR3 is 13 amino acids. CDR1 is LGHDT and CDR2 is YNNKEL in the germline V gene (reference sequence). The CDR3 DNA sequence: TGTGCCAGCAGCCAAGATTTGTGGACCTTTAGGTTCTTC. Protein sequence: CASSQDLWTFRFF.

V usage is TRBV21-1 and J usage is TRBJ1-1; no DNA check was done on the table's D call, TRBD1. TRBV21-1 is reported as a pseudogene. CDR3 length: 20 residues. This CDR3 reads CASSKPNFRDKKILNTEAFF. CDR3 sequence (DNA): TGTGCCAGCAGCAAACCCAACTTCCGGGACAAGAAGATCTTGAACACTGAAGCTTTCTTT.

The J gene is TRBJ1-5, the V gene TRBV21-1. TRBV21-1 is designated a pseudogene. The length of the CDR3 is 16 residues. CDR3 amino acids: CASSKVPGRVGQPQHF. The CDR3 coding sequence is TGTGCCAGCAGCAAAGTCCCAGGGAGGGTAGGGCAGCCCCAGCATTTT.

The chain links TRBV5-1 to TRBJ2-7; D perhaps matches TRBD1 (6 bases). The V end lost 0 bases, the J end lost 3 bases, and 10 bases lay between the germline ends. Germline CDR1 is SGHRS and CDR2 is YFSETQ. There are 14 residues in the CDR3. The CDR3 DNA is TGCGCCAGCAGCTTGGGACAGGAGAACTACGAGCAGTACTTC. Amino acids: CASSLGQENYEQYF. Full variable domain (remainder filled in from reference TRBV5-1 and TRBJ2-7): KAGVTQTPRYLIKTRGQQVTLSCSPISGHRSVSWYQQTPGQGLQFLFEYFSETQRNKGNFPGRFSGRQFSNSRSEMNVSTLELGDSALYLCASSLGQENYEQYFGPGTRLTVT.

This chain links TRBV2 with TRBJ2-3; TRBD2 might be the D (6 bases). Germline V gives CDR1 SNHLY, CDR2 FYNNEI. This CDR3 has 12 amino acids. V lost 2 bases to trimming and J lost 6 bases, with 6 bases between them. CDR3 coding DNA: TGTGCCAGCAGTGAACTAGCGGATACGCAGTATTTT. This encodes CASSELADTQYF.

CDR3 amino acids: CASSSPGLARGGGNNEQFF. The DNA for the CDR3 is TGCGCCAGCAGCTCTCCGGGACTAGCGCGAGGGGGAGGAAACAATGAGCAGTTCTTC. V usage is TRBV4-1 and J usage is TRBJ2-1; 10 bases fit TRBD2. Per germline, CDR1 MGHRA and CDR2 YSYEKL. This CDR3 spans 19 amino acids. Germline trimming cut 5 bases from V and 5 bases from J; bases unmatched to any gene: 18.

This clone turned up a few times. V is TRBV5-1 and J is TRBJ1-4; the match to TRBD1 covers 7 bases. The CDR3 is 16 residues long. The V and J ends lost 0 bases and 0 bases, in that order; junction bases with no gene match: 2. Germline CDR1 SGHRS, CDR2 YFSETQ. DNA for the CDR3: TGCGCCAGCAGCTTGGGGCAGGGGGCAACTAATGAAAAACTGTTTTTT. This encodes CASSLGQGATNEKLFF.

This clone has just a few counts. The chain uses TRBV11-3 and TRBJ2-7; 9 nucleotides align to TRBD1. Germline V lookup: CDR1 SGHNT, CDR2 YENEEA. The trim removed 4 bases at V and 3 bases at J, leaving 4 bases unmatched. The length of the CDR3 is 14 residues. The CDR3 sequence is CASSSRDRDYEQYF. DNA of the CDR3: TGTGCCAGCAGCTCCCGGGACAGGGACTACGAGCAGTACTTC.

This rearrangement joins TRBV6-1 to TRBJ2-6; 12 nucleotides align to TRBD1. The CDR3 covers 20 residues. Germline V gene lookup returns CDR1 MNHNS and CDR2 SASEGT. V lost 2 bases and J lost 4; bases outside the gene matches: 12. In DNA, the CDR3 is TGTGCCAGCAGTGAAAACCGGGACAGGGGGCATGGAGGGGGGGCCAACGTCCTGACTTTC. Translation gives CASSENRDRGHGGGANVLTF.

The chain recombines TRBV5-1 with TRBJ2-4, with D unclear. The CDR3 length is 16 residues. The germline V gene encodes CDR1 SGHRS and CDR2 YFSETQ. V was trimmed by 0 bases and J by 0 bases, leaving 10 bases between them. The CDR3 sequence is CASSLVGSLAKNIQYF. CDR3 DNA sequence: TGCGCCAGCAGCTTGGTGGGCAGCCTAGCCAAAAACATTCAGTACTTC. Together with reference TRBV5-1 and TRBJ2-4, the CDR3 gives the full variable domain: KAGVTQTPRYLIKTRGQQVTLSCSPISGHRSVSWYQQTPGQGLQFLFEYFSETQRNKGNFPGRFSGRQFSNSRSEMNVSTLELGDSALYLCASSLVGSLAKNIQYFGAGTRLSVL.

The chain carries TRBV7-9 and TRBJ2-1, with TRBD2 matching 9 bases. The CDR3 sequence is 16 residues long. Germline-derived CDR1 and CDR2 are SEHNR and FQNEAQ (reference sequence). The J segment lost 5 bases and the V segment lost 6 bases, leaving 11 bases of the junction unmatched. This CDR3 is CASRHSRRLADNEQFF. The CDR3 nucleotides read TGTGCCAGCAGACATTCCCGTAGACTAGCGGACAATGAGCAGTTCTTC.

The chain has TRBV2 and TRBJ1-5; a weak D match, TRBD1 (5 bases). The V end lost 8 bases, the J end lost 0 bases, and 17 bases lay between the germline ends. Germline-derived CDR1 and CDR2 are SNHLY and FYNNEI. The CDR3 has 16 amino acids. The CDR3 nucleotides read TGTGCCAGCCAGGGTTTATACCCGTATAGCAATCAGCCCCAGCATTTT. Its translation is CASQGLYPYSNQPQHF.

J is TRBJ1-2 and V is TRBV10-3; TRBD1 matches 12 bases. The CDR3 spans 14 residues. The V and J ends lost 8 bases and 4 bases, in that order; junction bases with no gene match: 5. Germline CDR1 is ENHRY and CDR2 is SYGVKD. CDR3 loop: CAIGTGGLGYGYTF. For the CDR3, the DNA is TGTGCCATCGGGACAGGGGGCTTGGGCTATGGCTACACCTTC.

Only a few counts were recorded for this clone. The CDR3 loop is CASSQEGRSSYNSPLHF. The CDR3 bases are TGTGCCAGCAGCCAAGAGGGGCGGAGCTCCTATAATTCACCCCTCCACTTT. This chain connects TRBV3-1 (or the pseudogene TRBV3-2) to TRBJ1-6; D may be TRBD1 (5 bases). This CDR3 region has 17 residues. V dropped 0 bases and J dropped 0 bases, with 9 bases sitting between them. CDR1 LGHDT and CDR2 YNNKEL come from the germline V gene (reference sequence).

The chain recombines TRBV6-5 with TRBJ2-5, with D perhaps being TRBD1 or TRBD2 (6 bases each). The V end lost 0 bases, the J end lost 1 base, and 12 bases lay between the germline ends. Germline assignment: CDR1 MNHEY and CDR2 SVGAGI. This CDR3 is built from 16 residues. CDR3 in DNA: TGTGCCAGCAGTTACTCGAGGAGGGGGATCCAAGAGACCCAGTACTTC. This codes for CASSYSRRGIQETQYF.

In its sample, this clone was seen a few times. V is TRBV7-9 and J is TRBJ2-7; D unresolved. The CDR3 totals 13 residues. Between the trimmed V and J ends, which lost 6 bases and 0 bases, there was a span of 9 bases. Germline CDR1 is SEHNR and CDR2 is FQNEAQ (reference sequence). CDR3 protein: CASSQEYSYEQYF. The CDR3 region has the DNA TGTGCCAGCAGTCAGGAGTACTCCTACGAGCAGTACTTC.

The chain recombines TRBV7-9 with TRBJ2-3; maybe TRBD2 (6 bases). CDR3 length: 15 residues. Trimming stripped 3 bases from V and 3 bases from J, with 13 bases between. Germline CDR1 and CDR2: SEHNR and FQNEAQ (reference sequence). The chain's CDR3 is CASSFLQAGTDTQYF. CDR3 nucleotides: TGTGCCAGCAGCTTTCTACAGGCGGGGACAGATACGCAGTATTTT.

This clone was seen a few times. The V and J genes are TRBV6-4 and TRBJ1-5; the D gene is possibly TRBD1 (5 bases). This CDR3 spans 13 amino acids. Trimming removed 8 bases from V and 8 bases from J, with 16 bases in between. From germline, CDR1 is MRHNA and CDR2 SNTAGT. The CDR3 here is CASGGPCREPQHF. The CDR3, as DNA: TGTGCCAGCGGGGGACCATGTCGAGAGCCCCAGCATTTT.

This clone came up a few times. The rearrangement uses TRBV5-8 and TRBJ1-1, with a tentative D call TRBD1 (5 bases). CDR3 size: 15 residues. Looked up from germline, CDR1 is SGHTS and CDR2 is YDEGEE. Between the trimmed V and J ends, which lost 0 bases and 4 bases, there was a span of 13 bases. CDR3 amino acids: CASSLGAGLSTEAFF. In nucleotides, the CDR3 is TGTGCCAGCAGCTTGGGGGCAGGGTTATCCACTGAAGCTTTCTTT.

The CDR3 sequence is CASSPGGVPGYTF. The CDR3 DNA sequence: TGTGCCAGCAGCCCCGGCGGGGTGCCTGGCTACACCTTC. The chain employs TRBV5-4 and TRBJ1-2; no clear D gene. CDR1 and CDR2 (germline): SGHNT, YYREEE (reference sequence). This CDR3 is built from 13 residues. Trimming shortened V by 4 bases and J by 7 bases, and 14 bases separated the two germline ends.

This clone was counted a single time. The rearrangement joins TRBV19 to TRBJ1-5; tentatively, D is TRBD1 (5 bases). V lost 6 bases, J lost 3 bases, and 9 bases lay in between. The germline gives CDR1 LNHDA, CDR2 SQIVND (reference sequence). The CDR3 is 13 amino acids. Here the CDR3 DNA reads TGTGCCAGTAGCCCAGGGCACAATCAGCCCCAGCATTTT. Residues: CASSPGHNQPQHF. Full variable domain (outside the CDR3, taken from reference TRBV19 and TRBJ1-5): DGGITQSPKYLFRKEGQNVTLSCEQNLNHDAMYWYRQDPGQGLRLIYYSQIVNDFQKGDIAEGYSVSREKKESFPLTVTSAQKNPTAFYLCASSPGHNQPQHFGDGTRLSIL.

The J gene is TRBJ2-4, the V gene TRBV6-5; TRBD1 agrees at 8 bases. The CDR3 extends over 13 amino acids. V was clipped by 9 bases and J by 3 bases; unmatched bases: 4. Germline V gene lookup returns CDR1 MNHEY and CDR2 SVGAGI. The CDR3 reads CASMDRDKNIQYF. The CDR3 coding sequence is TGTGCCAGTATGGACAGGGACAAAAACATTCAGTACTTC.

The chain couples TRBV10-2 to TRBJ2-5; TRBD2 agrees at 12 bases. The J segment lost 0 bases and the V segment lost 8 bases, leaving 13 bases of the junction unmatched. Germline CDR1 and CDR2: WSHSY and SAAADI. This CDR3 comprises 18 residues. This CDR3 is CASVGRLAGALYQETQYF. In DNA, the CDR3 is TGCGCCAGCGTCGGGAGACTAGCGGGGGCTCTGTACCAAGAGACCCAGTACTTC.

This sequence joins TRBV6-5 and TRBJ2-5, with 9 bases matching TRBD1. This CDR3 has 14 amino acids. V shed 5 bases, J shed 5 bases, and the junction held 6 bases outside the gene matches. CDR1 is MNHEY, CDR2 SVGAGI, per germline. The CDR3 DNA reads TGTGCCAGCAGTCCCACAGGGGGCTGGGAGACCCAGTACTTC. The encoded protein is CASSPTGGWETQYF.

V and J are TRBV18 and TRBJ2-1, with unresolved D. Deletions cut 3 bases from V and 11 bases from J, with 14 bases between. This CDR3 spans 13 amino acids. Germline V gene sequence: CDR1 KGHSH, CDR2 LQKENI. The CDR3 reads CASSPVIEPKQFF. The CDR3 nucleotides read TGTGCCAGCTCACCTGTTATCGAGCCGAAGCAGTTCTTC.